The 14 T cell receptor beta chains below were found in one sample sequenced in a study of blood T cell repertoires in COVID-19. Assay: immunoSEQ multiplex PCR; the TCRdb copy retains only in-frame clones and omits some. Among tens of thousands of clones, about 80% were seen once, and the ten largest hold roughly 47%. Source material: peripheral blood. The receptors shown here come from a woman of 80 years or more with acute or convalescent COVID-19.

This rearrangement joins TRBV7-2 to TRBJ1-1; 9 bases align to TRBD1. The V and J ends lost 4 bases and 1 base, in that order; junction bases with no gene match: 16. The CDR3 loop spans 19 amino acids. The germline gives CDR1 SGHTA, CDR2 FQGNSA. The chain's CDR3 is CASSSAPGTGLLANTEAFF. The CDR3 DNA reads as TGTGCCAGCAGCTCCGCCCCCGGGACAGGGCTCTTAGCGAACACTGAAGCTTTCTTT. Filled out from reference TRBV7-2 and TRBJ1-1, the complete variable domain reads GAGVSQSPSNKVTEKGKDVELRCDPISGHTALYWYRQSLGQGLEFLIYFQGNSAPDKSGLPSDRFSAERTGGSVSTLTIQRTQQEDSAVYLCASSSAPGTGLLANTEAFFGQGTRLTVV.

J is TRBJ2-1 and V is TRBV7-9, with D hard to call. The CDR3 is 13 residues long. The germline CDR1 and CDR2 sequences are SEHNR and FQNEAQ (reference sequence). V shed 1 base and J shed 5 bases, with 6 bases lying between them. The CDR3 region has the DNA TGTGCCAGCAGCTTAGGTACAGACAATGAGCAGTTCTTC. Protein product: CASSLGTDNEQFF. The full variable domain, rest sourced from reference TRBV7-9 and TRBJ2-1, is DTGVSQNPRHKITKRGQNVTFRCDPISEHNRLYWYRQTLGQGPEFLTYFQNEAQLEKSRLLSDRFSAERPKGSFSTLEIQRTEQGDSAMYLCASSLGTDNEQFFGPGTRLTVL.

The chain uses TRBV4-3 and TRBJ2-2; no clear D gene. Trimming pared 0 bases from V and 0 bases from J, leaving 5 bases between. This CDR3 region has 15 residues. Germline V gene data show CDR1 as LGHNA and CDR2 as YSLEER. The CDR3 DNA sequence: TGCGCCAGCAGCCAAGACCCATCGAACACCGGGGAGCTGTTTTTT. It yields the protein CASSQDPSNTGELFF.

The genes are TRBV5-8 and TRBJ1-2, with TRBD1 identical over 8 bases. Germline lookup yields CDR1 SGHTS and CDR2 YDEGEE. The CDR3 covers 14 residues. J lost 4 bases, V lost 3 bases, and 5 bases had no gene match. The CDR3 sequence is CASSSGQGPYGYTF. The DNA for the CDR3 is TGTGCCAGCAGCTCTGGACAGGGCCCCTATGGCTACACCTTC.

As for this clone: A much larger clone lies one base from this, so it may be a read error. Other DNA sequences of this sample code for an identical CDR3. V usage is TRBV28 and J usage is TRBJ1-5, with a tentative D call TRBD1 (6 bases). The germline gives CDR1 MDHEN, CDR2 SYDVKM. The V end was cut by 0 bases, the J end by 6 bases, with 18 bases between. This CDR3 has 17 amino acids. The CDR3: CASSLWGGAGASQPQHF. CDR3 nucleotides: TGTGCCAGCAGTTTATGGGGCGGGGCGGGGGCTAGTCAGCCCCAGCATTTT.

The rearrangement joins TRBV10-3 to TRBJ2-5; tentative D call: TRBD2 (5 bases). Per germline, CDR1 ENHRY and CDR2 SYGVKD. The CDR3 totals 15 residues. Trimming cost V 4 bases and J 5 bases, with 17 bases left between them. Here the CDR3 DNA reads TGTGCCATCAGTGTGGGGTCCGGGGTTGATGAGACCCAGTACTTC. It yields the protein CAISVGSGVDETQYF.

The rearrangement joins TRBV5-1 to TRBJ2-3; D is undetermined. Germline assignment: CDR1 SGHRS and CDR2 YFSETQ. CDR3 size: 15 residues. V was trimmed by 0 bases and J by 1 base, leaving 9 bases between them. CDR3: CASSLEYRGTDTQYF. Here the CDR3 DNA reads TGCGCCAGCAGCTTGGAGTACAGAGGCACAGATACGCAGTATTTT.

This chain links TRBV5-1 with TRBJ2-1, with a tentative D call TRBD1 (6 bases). With 2 bases removed from V and 6 bases from J, the gap between germline ends came to 9 bases. This CDR3 has 13 residues. The germline CDR1 and CDR2 sequences are SGHRS and YFSETQ. For the CDR3, the DNA is TGCGCCAGCAGCTTTCAGGGGACCAATGAGCAGTTCTTC. Protein sequence: CASSFQGTNEQFF.

The rearrangement uses TRBV30 and TRBJ2-5, with a possible D match to TRBD2 (5 bases). The CDR3 consists of 13 residues. Trimming removed 1 base at V and 2 bases at J, with 8 bases between. Germline CDR1 and CDR2: GTSNPN and SVGIG (reference sequence). In nucleotides, the CDR3 is TGTGCCTGGAGTGACGGGATTCAAGAGACCCAGTACTTC. Its protein is CAWSDGIQETQYF. The full variable domain, in which reference TRBV30 and TRBJ2-5 provide the parts outside the CDR3, is SQTIHQWPATLVQPVGSPLSLECTVEGTSNPNLYWYRQAAGRGLQLLFYSVGIGQISSEVPQNLSASRPQDRQFILSSKKLLLSDSGFYLCAWSDGIQETQYFGPGTRLLVL.

This clone turned up a few times. V usage is TRBV19 and J usage is TRBJ2-7; tentative D call: TRBD1 (6 bases). Between the trimmed V and J ends, which lost 1 base and 2 bases, there was a span of 9 bases. This CDR3 region has 14 residues. Germline values: CDR1 LNHDA, CDR2 SQIVND (reference sequence). CDR3 nucleotides: TGTGCCAGTAGTATAGGGACAGTAGCCTACGAGCAGTACTTC. This translates into CASSIGTVAYEQYF.

The V gene is TRBV6-6, the J gene TRBJ2-3; 15 positions agree with TRBD2. Germline V lookup: CDR1 MNHNY, CDR2 SVGAGI (reference sequence). The CDR3 contains 16 residues. Trimming removed 2 bases from V and 4 bases from J; junction bases left unmatched: 1. In nucleotides, the CDR3 is TGTGCCAGCAGTTACCGGACTAGCGGGGGGGCAGATACGCAGTATTTT. Translating gives CASSYRTSGGADTQYF.

The chain recombines TRBV25-1 with TRBJ1-2; D is uncertain. V was clipped by 3 bases and J by 2 bases, with 13 bases between them. Germline V lookup: CDR1 MGHDK, CDR2 SYGVNS. CDR3 length equals 15 residues. DNA for the CDR3: TGTGCCAGCAGTGATTTCTCCGGACTCAACTATGGCTACACCTTC. This encodes CASSDFSGLNYGYTF.

The chain links TRBV7-6 to TRBJ2-2; TRBD1 aligns across 10 bases. Germline CDR1 reads SGHVS; CDR2 reads FNYEAQ. After removal of 4 bases from V and 6 bases from J, the junction contained 11 bases not matched to a gene. The CDR3 consists of 17 residues. The CDR3 nucleotides are TGTGCCAGCAGCTCGTGGGGGACAGGGGACCGACCCGGGGAGCTGTTTTTT. This sequence encodes CASSSWGTGDRPGELFF.

This chain's CDR3 is CASSLGGTAHTEAFF. In DNA, the CDR3 is TGTGCCAGCAGCTTAGGGGGGACAGCACACACTGAAGCTTTCTTT. The chain combines TRBV11-3 with TRBJ1-1, with 7 positions matching TRBD1. V lost 1 base to trimming and J lost 3 bases; unmatched junction nucleotides: 5. Per germline, CDR1 SGHNT and CDR2 YENEEA. CDR3 size: 15 residues.